The source of this T cell receptor beta chain is a study of blood T cell repertoires in COVID-19. Background on the study: From the United States, Italy and Spain came samples of acute and convalescent COVID-19. PBMCs, B-cell-depleted T cells, or T cells were the source of the cDNA or gDNA that made up the material.

The V gene lost 3 bases and the J gene lost 9 bases, with 9 bases spanning the gap. This CDR3 comprises 12 residues. The V gene's germline CDR1 is MGHRA and CDR2 YSYEKL. In the study's own analysis: Nucleated cell number was recorded as an estimate derived from reference gene primer amplification. The method was immunoSEQ multiplex PCR; TCRdb's version includes in-frame clones alone and lacks a portion of them. V, J and clone size are taken as reported in that table, and D and trimming were inferred from the DNA itself. The sample has about 140,000 clones, around 87% seen once. This sequence was found in a human donor in a cohort sampled during active COVID-19. Sample: peripheral blood. The V call is TRBV4-1, the J call TRBJ1-5, with D unclear. As DNA, the CDR3 is TGCGCCAGCAGCCACCTACTAGGGCCCCAGCATTTT. It is translated as CASSHLLGPQHF.